The T cell receptor (beta chain) under discussion was sequenced for a study of blood T cell repertoires in COVID-19. Study-wide background: Italy, Spain and the United States were the sources of the convalescent and acute COVID-19 samples.

Here immunoSEQ multiplex PCR was the method, and the copy in TCRdb shows in-frame clones only, minus some. The sample holds approximately 46,000 clones; more than 70% are singletons and the top ten take about 4%. The CDR3 has 17 amino acids. Germline values: CDR1 SGHVS, CDR2 FQNEAQ. Between the trimmed V and J ends, which lost 1 base and 10 bases, there was a span of 23 bases. The chain has TRBV7-8 and TRBJ1-5; D is possibly TRBD1 (6 bases). Material for sequencing was peripheral blood. The source of this sequence is a woman in her 70s with acute or convalescent COVID-19. CDR3 coding DNA: TGTGCCAGCAGCTTAGGACATTTACAGGGTGGAGGAGGACCCCAGCATTTT. Its protein product is CASSLGHLQGGGGPQHF.